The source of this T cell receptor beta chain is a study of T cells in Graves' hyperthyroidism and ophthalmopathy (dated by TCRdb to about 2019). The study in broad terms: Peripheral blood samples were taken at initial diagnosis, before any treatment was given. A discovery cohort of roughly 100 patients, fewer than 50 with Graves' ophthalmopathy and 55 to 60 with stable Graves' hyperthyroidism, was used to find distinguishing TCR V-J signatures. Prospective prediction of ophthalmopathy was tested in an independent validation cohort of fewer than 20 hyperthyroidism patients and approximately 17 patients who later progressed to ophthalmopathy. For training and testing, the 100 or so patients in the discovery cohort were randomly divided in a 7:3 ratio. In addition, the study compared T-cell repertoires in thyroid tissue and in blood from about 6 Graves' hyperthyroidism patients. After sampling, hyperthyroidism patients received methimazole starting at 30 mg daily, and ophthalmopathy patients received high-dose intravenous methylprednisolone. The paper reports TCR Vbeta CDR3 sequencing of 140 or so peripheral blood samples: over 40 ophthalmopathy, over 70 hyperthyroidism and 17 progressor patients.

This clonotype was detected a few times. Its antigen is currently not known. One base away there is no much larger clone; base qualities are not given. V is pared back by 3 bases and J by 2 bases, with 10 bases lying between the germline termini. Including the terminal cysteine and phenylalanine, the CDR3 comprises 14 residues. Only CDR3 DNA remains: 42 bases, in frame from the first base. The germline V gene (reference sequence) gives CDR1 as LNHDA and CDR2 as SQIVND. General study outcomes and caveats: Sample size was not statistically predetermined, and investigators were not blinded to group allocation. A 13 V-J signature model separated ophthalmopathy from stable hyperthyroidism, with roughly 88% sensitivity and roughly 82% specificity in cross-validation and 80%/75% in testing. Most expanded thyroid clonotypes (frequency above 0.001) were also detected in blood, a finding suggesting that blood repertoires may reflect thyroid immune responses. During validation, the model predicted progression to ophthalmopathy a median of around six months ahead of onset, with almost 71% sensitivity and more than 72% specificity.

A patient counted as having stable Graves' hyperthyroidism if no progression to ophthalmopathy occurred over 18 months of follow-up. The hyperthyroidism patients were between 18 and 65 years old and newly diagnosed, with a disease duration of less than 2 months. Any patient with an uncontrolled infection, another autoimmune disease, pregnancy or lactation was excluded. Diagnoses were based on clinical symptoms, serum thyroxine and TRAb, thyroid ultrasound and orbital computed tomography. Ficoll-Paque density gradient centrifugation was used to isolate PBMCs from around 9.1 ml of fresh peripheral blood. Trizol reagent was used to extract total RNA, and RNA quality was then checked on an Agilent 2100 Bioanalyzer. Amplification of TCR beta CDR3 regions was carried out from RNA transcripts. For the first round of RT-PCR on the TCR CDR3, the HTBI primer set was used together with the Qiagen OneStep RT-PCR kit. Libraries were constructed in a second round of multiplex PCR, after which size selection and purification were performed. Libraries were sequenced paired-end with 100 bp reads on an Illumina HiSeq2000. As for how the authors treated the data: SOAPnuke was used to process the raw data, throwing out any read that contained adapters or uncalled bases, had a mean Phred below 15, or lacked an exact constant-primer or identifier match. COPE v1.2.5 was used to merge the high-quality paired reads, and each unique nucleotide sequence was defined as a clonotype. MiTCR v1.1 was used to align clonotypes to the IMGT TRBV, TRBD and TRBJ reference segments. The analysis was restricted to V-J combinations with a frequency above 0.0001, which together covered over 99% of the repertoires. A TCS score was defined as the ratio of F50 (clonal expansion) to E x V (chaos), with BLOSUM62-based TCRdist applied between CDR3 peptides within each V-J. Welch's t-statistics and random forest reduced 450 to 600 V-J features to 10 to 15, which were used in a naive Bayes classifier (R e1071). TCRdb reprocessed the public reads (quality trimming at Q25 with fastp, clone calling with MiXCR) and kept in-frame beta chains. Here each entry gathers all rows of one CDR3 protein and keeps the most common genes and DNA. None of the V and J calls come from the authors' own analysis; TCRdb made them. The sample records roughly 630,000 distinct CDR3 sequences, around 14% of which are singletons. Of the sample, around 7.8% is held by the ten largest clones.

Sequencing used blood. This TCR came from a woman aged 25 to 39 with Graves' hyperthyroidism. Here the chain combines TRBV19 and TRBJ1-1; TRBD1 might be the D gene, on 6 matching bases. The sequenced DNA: TGTGCCAGTAGTATCACAGGGAGTAACACTGAAGCTTTCTTT. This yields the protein CASSITGSNTEAFF. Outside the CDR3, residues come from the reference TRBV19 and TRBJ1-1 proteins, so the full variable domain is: DGGITQSPKYLFRKEGQNVTLSCEQNLNHDAMYWYRQDPGQGLRLIYYSQIVNDFQKGDIAEGYSVSREKKESFPLTVTSAQKNPTAFYLCASSITGSNTEAFFGQGTRLTVV.